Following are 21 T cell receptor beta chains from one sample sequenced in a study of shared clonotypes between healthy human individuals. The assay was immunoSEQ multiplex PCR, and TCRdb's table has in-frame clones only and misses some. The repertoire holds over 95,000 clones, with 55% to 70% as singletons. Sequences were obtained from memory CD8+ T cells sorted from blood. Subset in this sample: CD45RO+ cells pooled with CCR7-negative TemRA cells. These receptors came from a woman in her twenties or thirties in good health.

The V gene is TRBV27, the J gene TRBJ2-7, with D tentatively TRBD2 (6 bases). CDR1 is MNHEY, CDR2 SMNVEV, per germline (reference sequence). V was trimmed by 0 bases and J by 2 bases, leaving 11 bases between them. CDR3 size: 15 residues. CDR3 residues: CASSLSSPGAYEQYF. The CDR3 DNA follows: TGTGCCAGCAGTTTATCCTCCCCGGGGGCCTACGAGCAGTACTTC.

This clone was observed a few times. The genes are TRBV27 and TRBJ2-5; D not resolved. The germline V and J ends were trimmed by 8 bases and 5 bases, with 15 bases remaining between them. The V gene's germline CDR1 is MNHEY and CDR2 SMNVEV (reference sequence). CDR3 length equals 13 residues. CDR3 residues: CASASSGPETQYF. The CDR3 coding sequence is TGTGCCAGCGCCTCTTCTGGTCCCGAGACCCAGTACTTC.

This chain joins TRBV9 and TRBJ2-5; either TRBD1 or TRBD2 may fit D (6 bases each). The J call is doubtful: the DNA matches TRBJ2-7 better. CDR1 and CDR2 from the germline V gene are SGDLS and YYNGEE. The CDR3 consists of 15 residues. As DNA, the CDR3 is TGTGCCAGCAGCGTAGGGGGGGCACCGTCCCACGAGCAGTACTTC. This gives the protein CASSVGGAPSHEQYF.

The CDR3 DNA follows: TGTGCCAGCAGCGACGGACTGGCGTACTTC. It encodes CASSDGLAYF. The chain combines TRBV7-6 with TRBJ2-7, with a weak D call TRBD2 (5 bases). The CDR3 is made up of 10 amino acids. Germline V gives CDR1 SGHVS, CDR2 FNYEAQ. The germline V and J ends were trimmed by 5 bases and 12 bases, with 11 bases remaining between them.

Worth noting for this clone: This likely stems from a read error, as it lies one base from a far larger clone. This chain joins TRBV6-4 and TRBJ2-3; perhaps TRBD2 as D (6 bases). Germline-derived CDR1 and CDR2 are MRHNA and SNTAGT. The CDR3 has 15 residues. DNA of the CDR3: TGTACCAGCAGTAAAGGGACGGGAGAAGCAGATACGCAGTATTTT. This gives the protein CTSSKGTGEADTQYF.

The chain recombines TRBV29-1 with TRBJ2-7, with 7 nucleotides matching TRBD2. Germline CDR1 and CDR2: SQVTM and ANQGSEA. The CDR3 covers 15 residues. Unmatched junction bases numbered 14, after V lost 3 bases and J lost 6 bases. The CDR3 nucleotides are TGCAGCGTTGATGGCGGGAGTGGGGATTCAGGCGAGCAGTACTTC. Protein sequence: CSVDGGSGDSGEQYF.

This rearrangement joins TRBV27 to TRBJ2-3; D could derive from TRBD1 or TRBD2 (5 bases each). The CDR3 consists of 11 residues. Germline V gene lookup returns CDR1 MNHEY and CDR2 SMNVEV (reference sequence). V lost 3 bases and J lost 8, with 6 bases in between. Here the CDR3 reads CASSLGTTQYF. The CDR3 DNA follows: TGTGCCAGCAGTTTGGGGACTACGCAGTATTTT.

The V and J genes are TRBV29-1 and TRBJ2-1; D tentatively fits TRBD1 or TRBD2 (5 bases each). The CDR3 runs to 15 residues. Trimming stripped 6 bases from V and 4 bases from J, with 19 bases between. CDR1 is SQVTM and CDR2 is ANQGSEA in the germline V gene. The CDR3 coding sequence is TGCAGCGTGCCGGGACCCGGCCGACTTTACAATGAGCAGTTCTTC. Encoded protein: CSVPGPGRLYNEQFF.

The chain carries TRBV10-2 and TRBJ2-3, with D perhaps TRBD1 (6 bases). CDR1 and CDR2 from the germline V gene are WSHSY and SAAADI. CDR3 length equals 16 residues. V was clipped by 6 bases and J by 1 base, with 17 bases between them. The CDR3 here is CASRHPGDWGTDTQYF. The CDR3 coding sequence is TGCGCCAGCAGACACCCAGGGGATTGGGGCACAGATACGCAGTATTTT.

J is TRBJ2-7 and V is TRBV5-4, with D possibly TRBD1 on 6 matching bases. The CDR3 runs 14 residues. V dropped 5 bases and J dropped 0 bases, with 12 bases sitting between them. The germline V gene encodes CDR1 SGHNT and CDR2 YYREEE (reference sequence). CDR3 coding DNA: TGTGCCAGCAGTTACGGACAGAGCTCCTACGAGCAGTACTTC. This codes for CASSYGQSSYEQYF. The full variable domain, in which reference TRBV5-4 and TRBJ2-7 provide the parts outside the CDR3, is ETGVTQSPTHLIKTRGQQVTLRCSSQSGHNTVSWYQQALGQGPQFIFQYYREEENGRGNFPPRFSGLQFPNYSSELNVNALELDDSALYLCASSYGQSSYEQYFGPGTRLTVT.

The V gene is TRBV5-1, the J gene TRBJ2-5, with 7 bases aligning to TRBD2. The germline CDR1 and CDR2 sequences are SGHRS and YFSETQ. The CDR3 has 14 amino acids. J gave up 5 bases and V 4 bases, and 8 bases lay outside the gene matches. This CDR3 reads CASSDGTGRETQYF. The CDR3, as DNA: TGCGCCAGCAGCGACGGGACCGGGAGGGAGACCCAGTACTTC.

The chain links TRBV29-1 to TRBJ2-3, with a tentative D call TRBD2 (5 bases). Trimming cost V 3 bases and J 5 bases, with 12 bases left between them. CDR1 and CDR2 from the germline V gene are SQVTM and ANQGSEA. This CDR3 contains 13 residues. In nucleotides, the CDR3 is TGCAGCGTTGACCAGCGGAAACGAGATACGCAGTATTTT. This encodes CSVDQRKRDTQYF.

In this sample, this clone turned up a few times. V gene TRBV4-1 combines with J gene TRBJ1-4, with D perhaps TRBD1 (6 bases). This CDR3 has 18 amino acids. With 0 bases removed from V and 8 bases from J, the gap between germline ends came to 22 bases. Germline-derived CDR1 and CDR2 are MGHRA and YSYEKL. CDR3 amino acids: CASSQDGQGLALGEKLFF. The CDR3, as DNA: TGCGCCAGCAGCCAAGATGGGCAGGGGCTGGCTCTAGGCGAAAAACTGTTTTTT.

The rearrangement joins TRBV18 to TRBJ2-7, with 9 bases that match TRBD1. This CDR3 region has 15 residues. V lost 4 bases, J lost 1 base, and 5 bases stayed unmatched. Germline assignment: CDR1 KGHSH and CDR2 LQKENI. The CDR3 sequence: CASSLAGTGSYEQYF. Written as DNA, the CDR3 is TGTGCCAGCTCACTTGCCGGGACAGGGTCCTACGAGCAGTACTTC.

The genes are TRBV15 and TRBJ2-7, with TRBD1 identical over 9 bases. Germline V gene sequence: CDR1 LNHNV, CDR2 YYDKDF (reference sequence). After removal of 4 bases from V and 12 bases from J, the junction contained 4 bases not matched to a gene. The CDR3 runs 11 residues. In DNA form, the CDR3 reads TGTGCCACCAGCACCGGGACAGGGCTGTACTTC. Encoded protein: CATSTGTGLYF.

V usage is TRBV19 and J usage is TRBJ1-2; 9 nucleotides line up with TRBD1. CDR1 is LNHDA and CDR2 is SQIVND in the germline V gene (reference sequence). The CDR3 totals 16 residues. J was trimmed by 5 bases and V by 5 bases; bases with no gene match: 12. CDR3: CASSQPGTGQIYGYTF. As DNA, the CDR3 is TGTGCCAGTAGTCAGCCCGGGACAGGGCAAATTTATGGCTACACCTTC.

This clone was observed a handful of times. The CDR3 reads CSVGGGGTSGNEQFF. The CDR3 DNA reads as TGCAGCGTTGGTGGGGGTGGGACTAGCGGGAATGAGCAGTTCTTC. The chain carries TRBV29-1 and TRBJ2-1; 12 positions match TRBD2. The ends lost 4 bases at V and 7 bases at J; junction bases unmatched: 8. Germline V lookup: CDR1 SQVTM, CDR2 ANQGSEA. This CDR3 region has 15 residues.

The CDR3 DNA reads TGTGCCAGCAGCCAACGGACAGGGGCCCAGAGCTCCTATAATTCACCCCTCCACTTT. Its protein is CASSQRTGAQSSYNSPLHF. The genes are TRBV4-2 and TRBJ1-6; the match to TRBD1 covers 9 bases. Trimming at V came to 2 bases and at J to 0 bases, leaving 8 bases not matched to a gene. The CDR3 spans 19 residues. Germline V gives CDR1 LGHNA, CDR2 YNFKEQ.

The CDR3 region has the DNA TGTGCCTGGAGTGGGGGGACTAGCGCGTACTACGAGCAGTACTTC. This gives the protein CAWSGGTSAYYEQYF. J is TRBJ2-7 and V is TRBV30; 10 positions match TRBD2. This CDR3 has 15 amino acids. Germline V gene sequence: CDR1 GTSNPN, CDR2 SVGIG (reference sequence). V shed 1 base and J 3 bases; nucleotides not matched to a gene: 6. Full variable domain (remainder filled in from reference TRBV30 and TRBJ2-7): SQTIHQWPATLVQPVGSPLSLECTVEGTSNPNLYWYRQAAGRGLQLLFYSVGIGQISSEVPQNLSASRPQDRQFILSSKKLLLSDSGFYLCAWSGGTSAYYEQYFGPGTRLTVT.

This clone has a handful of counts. The CDR3 loop is CASSSTSGTTDTQYF. CDR3 DNA: TGTGCCAGCAGCTCAACTAGCGGTACCACAGATACGCAGTATTTT. The J gene is TRBJ2-3, the V gene TRBV11-2; TRBD2 aligns across 8 bases. The trim removed 4 bases at V and 2 bases at J, leaving 5 bases unmatched. The V gene's germline CDR1 is SGHAT and CDR2 FQNNGV. The CDR3 is 15 amino acids.

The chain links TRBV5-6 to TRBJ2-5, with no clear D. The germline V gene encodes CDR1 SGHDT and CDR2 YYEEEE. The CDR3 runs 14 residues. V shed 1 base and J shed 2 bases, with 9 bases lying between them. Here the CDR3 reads CASSLSLNQETQYF. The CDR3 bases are TGTGCCAGCAGCTTGAGTCTAAATCAAGAGACCCAGTACTTC.